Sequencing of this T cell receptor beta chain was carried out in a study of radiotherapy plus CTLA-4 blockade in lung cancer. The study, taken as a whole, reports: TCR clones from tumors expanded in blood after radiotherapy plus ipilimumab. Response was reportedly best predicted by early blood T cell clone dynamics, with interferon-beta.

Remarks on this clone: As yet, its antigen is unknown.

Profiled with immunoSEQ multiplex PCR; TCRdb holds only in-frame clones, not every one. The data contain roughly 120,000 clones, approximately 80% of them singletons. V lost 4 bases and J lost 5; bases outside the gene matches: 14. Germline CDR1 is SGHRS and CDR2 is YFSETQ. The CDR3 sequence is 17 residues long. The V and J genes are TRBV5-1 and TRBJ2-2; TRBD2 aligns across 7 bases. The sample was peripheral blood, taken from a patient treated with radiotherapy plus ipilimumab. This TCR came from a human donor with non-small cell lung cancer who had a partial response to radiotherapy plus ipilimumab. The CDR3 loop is CASSKPGLTVTTGELFF. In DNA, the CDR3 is TGCGCCAGCAGCAAACCGGGACTAACCGTTACTACCGGGGAGCTGTTTTTT.